This T cell receptor beta chain is from a study of CD4 and CD8 cells across lung adenocarcinoma regions. Germline V gives CDR1 MNHNS, CDR2 SASEGT. This CDR3 has 13 residues. Localized lung adenocarcinoma, a non-small cell lung cancer, affected the donors. In TCRdb, the PCR reads were re-called with MiXCR into one record per CDR3 protein. This table has about 14,000 distinct CDR3 sequences, approximately 40% appearing once. This clonotype was counted ten times or more. Source material: CD4+ T cells from the center of a lung tumor. This receptor was identified in a male donor with lung adenocarcinoma. The CD4 and CD8 labels of this study may be unreliable. The chain joins TRBV6-1 to TRBJ2-1; TRBD1 aligns across 7 bases. Matching the DNA end better, TRBJ2-7 makes the J call doubtful. CDR3 region: CASKGALLDEQYF. The DNA for the CDR3 is TGTGCCAGCAAGGGGGCCCTTTTGGACGAGCAGTACTTC.